A single sample gave rise to the 20 T cell receptor beta chains below, sequenced in a study of regulatory T cells in long-lasting Graves disease. Building the TCR beta libraries relied on iRepertoire HTBI primers, and CDR3 regions underwent Arm-PCR. TCRdb independently ran MiXCR on the multiplex PCR reads; one entry per CDR3 protein. The data contain over 450,000 distinct CDR3 sequences, about 22% of them singletons. The sample's time point: persistent/refractory GD, antithyroid drugs over 5 years with positive TRAb. PBMCs were the source of the RNA used for TCR sequencing. The material sequenced was peripheral blood mononuclear cells (PBMCs), taken when the disease was refractory, from a patient treated with antithyroid drugs. Every receptor here comes from a female donor with Graves disease.

In DNA, the CDR3 is TGTGCCAGCAGCTTTCCCCGGGCCGGGGAGCTGTTTTTT. It encodes CASSFPRAGELFF. This chain links TRBV13 with TRBJ2-2; D uncertain. The CDR3 loop spans 13 amino acids. Looked up from germline, CDR1 is PRHDT and CDR2 is FYEKMQ (reference sequence). V was trimmed by 3 bases and J by 6 bases, leaving 8 bases between them.

This clonotype was counted only a few times. This chain joins TRBV28 and TRBJ1-2; 11 nucleotides agree with TRBD1. V was clipped by 6 bases and J by 8 bases; unmatched bases: 8. The CDR3 consists of 14 residues. Germline V gene data show CDR1 as MDHEN and CDR2 as SYDVKM. In DNA form, the CDR3 reads TGTGCCAGCAGCTCACGTGGGACAGGGGGAGGCTACACCTTC. Amino acid sequence: CASSSRGTGGGYTF.

With respect to this clonotype: At one end the junction does not follow the germline gene, possibly because of a read error. The rearrangement uses TRBV28 and TRBJ2-7; tentatively, D is TRBD1 (5 bases). The CDR3 is 15 residues long. Germline CDR1 reads MDHEN; CDR2 reads SYDVKM. The CDR3 is CASSLRGLSSHEQYF. The CDR3 nucleotides read TGTGCCAGCAGTTTAAGGGGCCTAAGCTCCCACGAGCAGTACTTC.

The table lists this clonotype with a few counts. The CDR3 spells CSANQGFLTGEQYF. CDR3 sequence (DNA): TGCAGTGCTAACCAGGGTTTTTTGACGGGCGAGCAGTACTTC. The V call is TRBV20-1, the J call TRBJ2-7, with D tentatively TRBD1 (5 bases). The ends were cut back, 4 bases at V and 6 bases at J, with 19 bases in the middle. Germline assignment: CDR1 DFQATT and CDR2 SNEGSKA (reference sequence). The CDR3 consists of 14 residues.

The chain combines TRBV20-1 with TRBJ1-3; the match to TRBD1 covers 8 bases. Germline V lookup: CDR1 DFQATT, CDR2 SNEGSKA (reference sequence). This CDR3 region has 15 residues. The trim removed 4 bases at V and 3 bases at J, leaving 8 bases unmatched. The CDR3 region has the DNA TGCAGTGCTACCGACGGACAGGGCTTTGGAAACACCATATATTTT. It yields the protein CSATDGQGFGNTIYF.

The chain carries TRBV28 and TRBJ2-1; D perhaps matches TRBD2 (5 bases). Trimming left V 2 bases short and J 7 bases short, with 9 bases between. CDR1 MDHEN and CDR2 SYDVKM come from the germline V gene. This CDR3 spans 13 amino acids. The CDR3 region has the DNA TGTGCCAGCAGTTTAAGGGAGTTAAATGAGCAGTTCTTC. Its translation: CASSLRELNEQFF.

This chain connects TRBV14 to TRBJ2-7; TRBD2 matches 14 bases. The germline V gene encodes CDR1 SGHDN and CDR2 FVKESK. After removal of 4 bases from V and 7 bases from J, the junction contained 9 bases not matched to a gene. The CDR3 sequence is 16 residues long. The CDR3 reads CASSLGRLAGGGEQYF. For the CDR3, the DNA is TGTGCCAGCAGCCTCGGTAGACTAGCGGGAGGGGGTGAGCAGTACTTC. Complete variable domain (other parts from reference TRBV14 and TRBJ2-7): EAGVTQFPSHSVIEKGQTVTLRCDPISGHDNLYWYRRVMGKEIKFLLHFVKESKQDESGMPNNRFLAERTGGTYSTLKVQPAELEDSGVYFCASSLGRLAGGGEQYFGPGTRLTVT.

A few counts support this clonotype. The rearrangement uses TRBV18 and TRBJ2-1; 7 positions agree with TRBD2. This CDR3 has 13 amino acids. Germline V CDR1 and CDR2: KGHSH, LQKENI. J gave up 8 bases and V 4 bases, and 5 bases lay outside the gene matches. This chain's CDR3 is CASSRGGVDEQFF. In DNA, the CDR3 is TGTGCCAGCTCACGGGGGGGAGTCGATGAGCAGTTCTTC.

This clonotype was seen once. The chain links TRBV18 to TRBJ2-7; D is tentatively TRBD1 or TRBD2 (5 bases each). The CDR3 contains 15 residues. With 6 bases removed from V and 1 base from J, the gap between germline ends came to 16 bases. In germline, CDR1 is KGHSH, CDR2 LQKENI. CDR3 nucleotide sequence: TGTGCCAGCTCCCCAACCGAGGGGCCTTCCTACGAGCAGTACTTC. It codes for CASSPTEGPSYEQYF.

The table lists this clonotype with many counts. The chain links TRBV28 to TRBJ2-5; TRBD2 matches 10 bases. Germline V lookup: CDR1 MDHEN, CDR2 SYDVKM. The CDR3 runs 21 residues. The ends lost 1 base at V and 0 bases at J; junction bases unmatched: 17. CDR3 residues: CASSLFTSGAYHREYQETQYF. The CDR3, as DNA: TGTGCCAGCAGTTTATTTACTAGCGGGGCCTACCATCGGGAGTACCAAGAGACCCAGTACTTC.

This chain joins TRBV15 and TRBJ2-7; 9 bases agree with TRBD2. V lost 5 bases, J lost 1 base, and 15 bases stayed unmatched. This CDR3 contains 18 residues. Germline lookup yields CDR1 LNHNV and CDR2 YYDKDF (reference sequence). This CDR3 is CATSSKVGLAGLSYEQYF. CDR3 nucleotide sequence: TGTGCCACCAGCTCTAAAGTTGGGCTAGCGGGATTGTCCTACGAGCAGTACTTC.

This clonotype turned up a few times. CDR3 nucleotide sequence: TGTGCCAGCTCAAGGACAGGGGGCGCGGGTGAAGCTTTCTTT. Protein sequence: CASSRTGGAGEAFF. This chain connects TRBV18 to TRBJ1-1; 11 nucleotides match TRBD1. The V gene end was trimmed by 5 bases and the J gene end by 7 bases; junction bases not matched to a gene: 6. Germline V gene sequence: CDR1 KGHSH, CDR2 LQKENI. CDR3 size: 14 residues.

This clonotype was counted ten times or more. Written as DNA, the CDR3 is TGTGCCAGCAGCCGGTGGGGGAATGAAAAACTGTTTTTT. It translates to CASSRWGNEKLFF. The chain uses TRBV12-3 or TRBV12-4 and TRBJ1-4, with TRBD1 as a possible D gene (5 bases). Trimming took off 6 bases at V and 5 bases at J, with 10 bases between the two ends. The CDR3 sequence is 13 residues long.

This clonotype was picked up many times. The chain carries TRBV6-1 and TRBJ2-7; D not resolved. The CDR3 is 14 residues long. Trimming left V 5 bases short and J 4 bases short, with 15 bases between. In germline, CDR1 is MNHNS, CDR2 SASEGT. The CDR3 DNA reads TGTGCCAGCAGTCTCCAATCCCGAATTTACGAGCAGTACTTC. Translating it yields CASSLQSRIYEQYF.

This clonotype was seen more than once but under ten times. A read error may produce the germline difference seen at one junction end. The chain joins TRBV15 to TRBJ2-7, with 7 bases that match TRBD1. In germline, CDR1 is LNHNV, CDR2 YYDKDF (reference sequence). This CDR3 contains 15 residues. CDR3 nucleotides: TGTACCACCAGCCCCCGGACAGGCCAAACCTACGAGCAGTACTTC. This sequence encodes CTTSPRTGQTYEQYF.

This clonotype was picked up a small number of times. The chain has TRBV29-1 and TRBJ1-6, with D perhaps matching TRBD1 (5 bases). Germline CDR1 is SQVTM and CDR2 is ANQGSEA. The CDR3 runs to 12 residues. V was shortened by 5 bases and J by 9 bases, with 11 bases between the two germline ends. As DNA, the CDR3 is TGCAGCGTTCACGACGGGGGTTCACCCCTCCACTTT. Translation gives CSVHDGGSPLHF.

This clonotype was observed at least ten times. The V gene is TRBV5-1, the J gene TRBJ1-1; D unresolved. CDR1 and CDR2 from the germline V gene are SGHRS and YFSETQ. The CDR3 spans 14 residues. Between the trimmed V and J ends, which lost 0 bases and 5 bases, there was a span of 11 bases. This chain's CDR3 is CASSLAVDVTEAFF. CDR3 DNA sequence: TGCGCCAGCAGCTTGGCGGTAGACGTAACTGAAGCTTTCTTT.

This clonotype has a count of ten or more. This chain uses TRBV27 with TRBJ2-7, with a tentative D call TRBD1 (6 bases). Trimming left V 4 bases short and J 3 bases short, with 10 bases between. In germline, CDR1 is MNHEY, CDR2 SMNVEV (reference sequence). CDR3 length: 13 amino acids. This CDR3 is CASSSTTGYEQYF. The CDR3, as DNA: TGTGCCAGCAGTTCCACGACAGGCTACGAGCAGTACTTC.

A remark on this clonotype: A read error may produce the germline difference seen at one junction end. The rearrangement links TRBV3-1 to TRBJ2-5, with 9 bases that match TRBD2. The CDR3 extends over 16 amino acids. CDR1 LGHDT and CDR2 YNNKEL come from the germline V gene (reference sequence). CDR3 in amino acids: CASSQGLAGYQGTQYF. The CDR3, as DNA: TGTGCCAGCAGCCAAGGTCTAGCGGGGTACCAAGGGACCCAGTACTTC.

This clonotype showed up many times. The chain employs TRBV2 and TRBJ1-4, with 7 nucleotides matching TRBD1. CDR1 and CDR2 from the germline V gene are SNHLY and FYNNEI. This CDR3 spans 15 amino acids. V shed 6 bases and J 5 bases; nucleotides not matched to a gene: 9. CDR3 in DNA: TGTGCCAGCAGCAGAGACGGACAGGTCAATGAAAAACTGTTTTTT. This sequence encodes CASSRDGQVNEKLFF.